This TCR beta chain comes out of a study of T-cell memory formation after mild COVID-19. CDR1 is SGHVS, CDR2 FNYEAQ, per germline. The CDR3 is 14 amino acids. Trimming took 1 base from V and 4 from J, leaving 9 bases between them. Study findings and constraints: Whether second-wave clones peaking at day 37 were SARS-CoV-2 specific went unconfirmed.

Constant-segment primers and 5'RACE yielded cDNA libraries for TCR alpha and TCR beta, each carrying sample barcodes and UMIs. MiXCR, run by TCRdb on the 5' RACE reads, gives a single entry per CDR3 protein. The repertoire holds around 390,000 distinct CDR3 sequences, with roughly 15% as singletons. About this clonotype itself: The antigen is unknown.

Source material: PBMCs or a T cell subset sorted from them (not recorded which). The sequence was collected from a man aged 18 to 35 who had mild COVID-19 (a few samples of this study predate the infection). Cell type and time point are not known. The chain is built from TRBV7-6 and TRBJ2-3; D unresolved. The CDR3 spells CASSLVVGADTQYF. As DNA, the CDR3 is TGTGCCAGCAGCTTAGTGGTGGGCGCAGATACGCAGTATTTT.